This T cell receptor (beta chain) was obtained from a study of OX40 agonist ivuxolimab in advanced cancers. General observations from the study: Among expanded peripheral T cells, antigen specificity went undetermined.

Germline-derived CDR1 and CDR2 are MDHEN and SYDVKM. The CDR3 runs 14 residues. The V gene lost 7 bases and the J gene lost 2 bases, with 15 bases spanning the gap. As for this clone: What it binds is unknown.

Assay: immunoSEQ multiplex PCR; the TCRdb copy retains only in-frame clones and omits some. The sample lists about 73,000 clones; approximately 90% were seen once. The rearrangement joins TRBV28 to TRBJ2-7; D assignment may be TRBD1 or TRBD2 (5 bases each). This receptor was identified in an adult with an advanced solid tumor such as melanoma, head and neck, liver or kidney cancer. Sequencing was performed on CD4+ or CD8+ T cells sorted from blood, taken in a trial of the OX40 agonist ivuxolimab. DNA of the CDR3: TGTGCCAGCAAACCTGGGACGCCCGCCTACGAGCAGTACTTC. It yields the protein CASKPGTPAYEQYF.